Each of the 32 T cell receptor beta chains below was sequenced from the same sample in a study of regulatory T cells in long-lasting Graves disease. Libraries of TCR beta came from iRepertoire HTBI primers plus Arm-PCR of CDR3 regions. From the multiplex PCR reads, TCRdb called clonotypes with MiXCR, one entry per CDR3 protein. The profile shows about 400,000 distinct CDR3 sequences, roughly 16% of them singletons. Indicated time point: newly diagnosed GD, antithyroid drugs for less than 3 months. RNA from PBMCs was the source of the TCR library. The sample was also linked to a second study, of T cells in Graves' hyperthyroidism and ophthalmopathy.

The sample in question was peripheral blood mononuclear cells (PBMCs), obtained at new diagnosis, from a patient treated with antithyroid drugs. These receptors came from a woman aged 18-35 years with Graves disease.

A few counts support this clonotype. The rearrangement joins TRBV7-3 to TRBJ1-1; D gene ambiguous. Germline V gene lookup returns CDR1 SGHTA and CDR2 FQGTGA. V lost 2 bases to trimming and J lost 0 bases, with 10 bases between them. The CDR3 contains 15 residues. The DNA of the CDR3 is TGTGCCAGCAGCTTAGGATTGGGAGTGAACACTGAAGCTTTCTTT. Translation gives CASSLGLGVNTEAFF.

This clonotype was recorded many times. The chain combines TRBV3-1 with TRBJ2-3; D is perhaps TRBD1 or TRBD2 (5 bases each). The ends were cut back, 7 bases at V and 9 bases at J, with 17 bases in the middle. CDR1 and CDR2 from the germline V gene are LGHDT and YNNKEL (reference sequence). The length of the CDR3 is 13 residues. CDR3 sequence (DNA): TGTGCCAGCACCGGGCCCTGGGGGAACACGCAGTATTTT. It specifies CASTGPWGNTQYF.

This clonotype was seen a few times. A much larger clone lies one base from this, so it may be a read error. The chain has TRBV20-1 and TRBJ2-1; 13 positions match TRBD2. TRBJ2-5 explains the end of the DNA better; the J call may be wrong. Germline-derived CDR1 and CDR2 are DFQATT and SNEGSKA (reference sequence). This CDR3 has 16 amino acids. The CDR3 DNA reads as TGCAGTGTTAGACCCACTAGCGGGGGGGCCGGAGAGACCCAGTACTTC. This sequence encodes CSVRPTSGGAGETQYF.

V and J are TRBV30 and TRBJ2-7, with TRBD2 matching over 7 bases. After removal of 3 bases from V and 2 bases from J, the junction contained 4 bases not matched to a gene. Germline V lookup: CDR1 GTSNPN, CDR2 SVGIG (reference sequence). This CDR3 contains 13 residues. DNA for the CDR3: TGTGCCTGGAGGTCTAGCGGAACCTACGAGCAGTACTTC. It is translated as CAWRSSGTYEQYF.

The table lists this clonotype with many counts. The chain has TRBV6-2 or TRBV6-3 and TRBJ2-1, with 14 bases fitting TRBD2. CDR1 is MNHEY, CDR2 SVGEGT, per germline. This CDR3 region has 16 residues. The V and J ends lost 5 bases and 4 bases, in that order; junction bases with no gene match: 4. The CDR3: CASSGRLAGGYNEQFF. CDR3 in DNA: TGTGCCAGCAGTGGGCGACTAGCGGGAGGGTACAATGAGCAGTTCTTC.

The J gene is TRBJ2-3, the V gene TRBV9, with D possibly being TRBD2 (6 bases). The germline gives CDR1 SGDLS, CDR2 YYNGEE. The CDR3 is 16 amino acids. V gave up 0 bases and J gave up 2 bases, with 13 bases separating them. The CDR3 DNA sequence: TGTGCCAGCAGCGTAGGAGTAGCGGATAACACAGATACGCAGTATTTT. Amino acids: CASSVGVADNTDTQYF. Full variable domain (outside the CDR3, taken from reference TRBV9 and TRBJ2-3): DSGVTQTPKHLITATGQRVTLRCSPRSGDLSVYWYQQSLDQGLQFLIQYYNGEERAKGNILERFSAQQFPDLHSELNLSSLELGDSALYFCASSVGVADNTDTQYFGPGTRLTVL.

This clonotype has at least ten counts. At one boundary the junction diverges from the germline segment, which might be a read error. This chain connects TRBV5-1 to TRBJ2-2; D assignment may be TRBD1 or TRBD2 (5 bases each). The germline V gene encodes CDR1 SGHRS and CDR2 YFSETQ. There are 14 residues in the CDR3. CDR3 protein: CANSLAVGDGELFF. In DNA, the CDR3 is TGCGCCAACAGCTTGGCCGTGGGGGACGGGGAGCTGTTTTTT.

The sample holds a few counts of this clonotype. The chain has TRBV7-2 and TRBJ1-5; D gene unclear. Trimming took off 1 base at V and 12 bases at J, with 10 bases between the two ends. The germline V gene encodes CDR1 SGHTA and CDR2 FQGNSA. The CDR3 runs to 12 residues. CDR3 amino acids: CASSLVSGSQHF. DNA of the CDR3: TGTGCCAGCAGCTTAGTATCGGGGAGCCAGCATTTT.

This clonotype appeared many times. Here the CDR3 reads CAIGIEQYF. Written as DNA, the CDR3 is TGTGCCATAGGGATCGAGCAGTACTTC. The chain uses TRBV2 and TRBJ2-7; no definite D call. The CDR3 runs 9 residues. V was pared by 10 bases and J by 6 bases, with 7 bases between. The V gene's germline CDR1 is SNHLY and CDR2 FYNNEI.

At least ten counts were recorded for this clonotype. The CDR3: CASSDNRDRALTNYGYTF. The CDR3 DNA is TGTGCCAGCAGCGACAACCGGGACAGGGCCCTTACTAACTATGGCTACACCTTC. The rearrangement links TRBV2 to TRBJ1-2, with 9 nucleotides matching TRBD1. The ends lost 6 bases at V and 0 bases at J; junction bases unmatched: 14. The CDR3 sequence is 18 residues long. In germline, CDR1 is SNHLY, CDR2 FYNNEI.

This clonotype was counted at least ten times. The chain is built from TRBV5-1 and TRBJ2-1, with 7 bases identical to TRBD2. The CDR3 has 13 amino acids. After removal of 8 bases from V and 8 bases from J, the junction contained 10 bases not matched to a gene. The germline V gene encodes CDR1 SGHRS and CDR2 YFSETQ. DNA of the CDR3: TGCGCCAGTTCCGGGGAGGGATTCCATGAGCAGTTCTTC. Translated: CASSGEGFHEQFF.

This clonotype was detected once. The chain joins TRBV19 to TRBJ2-7; D is unclear. This CDR3 contains 12 residues. Trimming cost V 3 bases and J 3 bases, with 6 bases left between them. Germline V CDR1 and CDR2: LNHDA, SQIVND (reference sequence). CDR3 coding DNA: TGTGCCAGTAGTATGGGCAGCTACGAGCAGTACTTC. Translation gives CASSMGSYEQYF.

This clonotype was detected many times. The chain carries TRBV2 and TRBJ2-7; 12 bases line up with TRBD2. Losses at the gene ends were 8 bases for V and 4 bases for J; bases not matched to a gene: 3. Germline loops: CDR1 SNHLY, CDR2 FYNNEI. There are 13 residues in the CDR3. The CDR3 DNA follows: TGTGCCAGCCGACTAGCGGGAGAGTACGAGCAGTACTTC. Protein sequence: CASRLAGEYEQYF. Variable domain in full (rest from reference TRBV2 and TRBJ2-7): EPEVTQTPSHQVTQMGQEVILRCVPISNHLYFYWYRQILGQKVEFLVSFYNNEISEKSEIFDDQFSVERPDGSNFTLKIRSTKLEDSAMYFCASRLAGEYEQYFGPGTRLTVT.

Note on this clonotype: One junction end disagrees with the germline gene, perhaps due to a read error. The chain links TRBV28 to TRBJ2-1, with 7 bases matching TRBD2. This CDR3 spans 17 amino acids. CDR1 and CDR2 (germline): MDHEN, SYDVKM. The CDR3 region is CASSSLSLASSHNEQFF. In DNA, the CDR3 is TGTGCCAGCAGTTCTCTCTCACTAGCGAGCTCCCACAATGAGCAGTTCTTC.

This clonotype was picked up many times. The chain employs TRBV30 and TRBJ1-5; tentatively, D is TRBD1 (5 bases). This CDR3 spans 14 amino acids. Looked up from germline, CDR1 is GTSNPN and CDR2 is SVGIG (reference sequence). V lost 4 bases to trimming and J lost 0 bases, with 10 bases between them. CDR3 bases: TGTGCCTGGAATAGGGGTACTAGCAATCAGCCCCAGCATTTT. Translated, it gives CAWNRGTSNQPQHF.

V gene TRBV5-1 combines with J gene TRBJ2-2, with a weak D call TRBD2 (6 bases). The germline V gene encodes CDR1 SGHRS and CDR2 YFSETQ. V was shortened by 5 bases and J by 5 bases, with 16 bases between the two germline ends. CDR3 length equals 15 residues. For the CDR3, the DNA is TGCGCCAGCAGTAACGTAGCGGATCTTACCGGGGAGCTGTTTTTT. This sequence encodes CASSNVADLTGELFF.

The rearrangement links TRBV10-1 to TRBJ2-1; perhaps TRBD2 as D (5 bases). This CDR3 contains 16 residues. Germline values: CDR1 WNHNN, CDR2 SYGVQD (reference sequence). V was trimmed by 3 bases and J by 0 bases, leaving 12 bases between them. This CDR3 is CASSDMDLSSYNEQFF. CDR3 nucleotides: TGCGCCAGCAGTGACATGGACTTAAGCTCCTACAATGAGCAGTTCTTC.

Ten or more counts support this clonotype. The chain links TRBV2 to TRBJ2-1; D is possibly TRBD1 or TRBD2 (5 bases each). Germline-derived CDR1 and CDR2 are SNHLY and FYNNEI. The CDR3 covers 13 residues. The V end was cut by 7 bases, the J end by 8 bases, with 15 bases between. CDR3 DNA sequence: TGTGCCAGCATGGGACCTGCAAGCGATGAGCAGTTCTTC. Encoded protein: CASMGPASDEQFF.

A word on this clonotype: It may be a read error: a sequence one base away is much more abundant. The chain uses TRBV18 and TRBJ2-1; unclear D gene. The tail of the sequence fits TRBJ2-5 better, so the J call may be wrong. Germline V gene lookup returns CDR1 KGHSH and CDR2 LQKENI. The CDR3 is 13 amino acids. The CDR3 DNA is TGTGCCAGCTCACGCGGTGTGGGGGAGACCCAGTACTTC. Translated: CASSRGVGETQYF.

The sample holds many counts of this clonotype. J is TRBJ2-7 and V is TRBV11-3; D is possibly TRBD1 (5 bases). Germline V gene lookup returns CDR1 SGHNT and CDR2 YENEEA. The CDR3 consists of 13 residues. V was shortened by 5 bases and J by 3 bases, with 11 bases between the two germline ends. As DNA, the CDR3 is TGTGCCAGCAGCATGCAGGGTGACTACGAGCAGTACTTC. Translation gives CASSMQGDYEQYF.

In this sample, this clonotype turned up many times. The genes are TRBV28 and TRBJ2-2, with D unresolved. Germline lookup yields CDR1 MDHEN and CDR2 SYDVKM. The V gene lost 3 bases and the J gene lost 7 bases, with 9 bases spanning the gap. This CDR3 comprises 13 residues. The CDR3 bases are TGTGCCAGCAGTTTGATGAGTGTCGGGGAGCTGTTTTTT. This sequence encodes CASSLMSVGELFF.

This clonotype was seen at least ten times. V is TRBV18 and J is TRBJ2-5; D gene ambiguous. Germline CDR1 reads KGHSH; CDR2 reads LQKENI. This CDR3 is built from 15 residues. Trimming removed 6 bases at V and 3 bases at J, with 17 bases between. The CDR3 DNA follows: TGTGCCAGCTCCGGTGAAACAACGAGAAAAGAGACCCAGTACTTC. Encoded protein: CASSGETTRKETQYF.

This clonotype was detected many times. The CDR3, as DNA: TGTGCCTCCCTCGGGGCTAGCGGGGGCAACGAGCAGTACTTC. Translated: CASLGASGGNEQYF. This chain connects TRBV28 to TRBJ2-7; 10 positions match TRBD2. Germline V CDR1 and CDR2: MDHEN, SYDVKM. This CDR3 is 14 amino acids long. The V segment lost 11 bases and the J segment 5 bases; nucleotides outside the gene matches: 12.

The table lists this clonotype with a few counts. Written as DNA, the CDR3 is TGTGCCAGTAGTATTGCAGCGCAGACCGGGGAGCTGTTTTTT. Translating gives CASSIAAQTGELFF. The genes are TRBV19 and TRBJ2-2, with D unclear. The V and J ends lost 3 bases and 5 bases respectively, with 10 bases between them. Looked up from germline, CDR1 is LNHDA and CDR2 is SQIVND (reference sequence). The CDR3 runs 14 residues.

Remarks on this clonotype: One base away lies a much larger clone, so this may be a sequencing read error. This chain joins TRBV12-3 or TRBV12-4 and TRBJ2-3, with D uncertain. The CDR3 extends over 12 amino acids. Trimming removed 8 bases at V and 0 bases at J, with 6 bases between. Here the CDR3 DNA reads TGTGCCAGCGCGGCCAGCACAGATACGCAGTATTTT. Protein product: CASAASTDTQYF.

This chain links TRBV7-6 with TRBJ2-7; the D gene is possibly TRBD1 (6 bases). The V gene's germline CDR1 is SGHVS and CDR2 FNYEAQ. This CDR3 is 13 amino acids long. The ends were cut back, 3 bases at V and 4 bases at J, with 10 bases in the middle. In DNA form, the CDR3 reads TGTGCCAGCAGCTTCCGGACAGAGTACGAGCAGTACTTC. Translating it yields CASSFRTEYEQYF.

This clonotype was found a few times. Here the CDR3 reads CSVDEIVSYNEQFF. The CDR3 DNA reads TGCAGCGTTGATGAGATAGTCTCCTACAATGAGCAGTTCTTC. This chain links TRBV29-1 with TRBJ2-1; D is unclear. The CDR3 runs to 14 residues. Germline CDR1 SQVTM, CDR2 ANQGSEA. Trimming took 3 bases from V and 0 from J, leaving 9 bases between them.

This clonotype has more than one count but fewer than ten. The J gene is TRBJ1-1, the V gene TRBV30; no definite D call. CDR1 and CDR2 (germline): GTSNPN, SVGIG (reference sequence). V was pared by 0 bases and J by 0 bases, with 5 bases between. The CDR3 covers 13 residues. The CDR3 DNA sequence: TGTGCCTGGAGTGTCGGAGTGAACACTGAAGCTTTCTTT. This translates into CAWSVGVNTEAFF.

This clonotype came up a few times. V is TRBV20-1 and J is TRBJ2-2; D possibly matches TRBD1 or TRBD2 (6 bases each). This CDR3 has 12 residues. V dropped 6 bases and J dropped 4 bases, with 9 bases sitting between them. From germline, CDR1 is DFQATT and CDR2 SNEGSKA (reference sequence). CDR3 sequence: CSAGGTTGELFF. The CDR3 DNA sequence: TGCAGTGCCGGGGGCACCACCGGGGAGCTGTTTTTT.

At least ten counts were recorded for this clonotype. This rearrangement joins TRBV6-5 to TRBJ2-7, with 8 bases aligning to TRBD1. V was clipped by 2 bases and J by 3 bases; unmatched bases: 6. This CDR3 is 15 amino acids long. Germline V lookup: CDR1 MNHEY, CDR2 SVGAGI. CDR3 nucleotides: TGTGCCAGCAGTTACGGGCAGGGGGCCATCTACGAGCAGTACTTC. It is translated as CASSYGQGAIYEQYF.

This clonotype was picked up a small number of times. This CDR3 is CASSLVVGRSNQPQHF. The DNA of the CDR3 is TGTGCCAGCAGCTTAGTGGTGGGTCGTAGCAATCAGCCCCAGCATTTT. The genes are TRBV7-2 and TRBJ1-5, with unresolved D. The germline V gene has CDR1 SGHTA and CDR2 FQGNSA. The V end lost 1 base, the J end lost 0 bases, and 10 bases lay between the germline ends. This CDR3 comprises 16 residues.

The rearrangement uses TRBV7-8 and TRBJ2-1; 7 bases agree with TRBD2. This CDR3 has 18 amino acids. The V gene end was trimmed by 1 base and the J gene end by 3 bases; junction bases not matched to a gene: 12. The germline V gene has CDR1 SGHVS and CDR2 FQNEAQ. The CDR3 nucleotides are TGTGCCAGCAGCTTAGGTCGTGAGGCTAGCGGAATCTACAATGAGCAGTTCTTC. Its protein product is CASSLGREASGIYNEQFF.